A selection of T cell receptor beta chains follows, all from one sample in a study of T cells in Graves' hyperthyroidism and ophthalmopathy. TCRdb itself ran the multiplex PCR reads through MiXCR, one entry per CDR3 protein. The table shows 610,000 or so distinct CDR3 sequences, with about 43% occurring only once. Sequencing input: peripheral blood or thyroid tissue (not recorded which). The receptor source for this set is a young woman with Graves' hyperthyroidism. CDR3s leave out the opening cysteine and the closing phenylalanine or tryptophan. Clone sizes are given selectively: once, few, many, or a class where the clone is expanded.

many	TRBV24-1	ATSDRGLGQPQH
many	TRBV29-1	SAEGSNTEAF
NA	TRBV7-6	ASSSAGVSPEAF
few	TRBV24-1	ATSDLGSYNEQF
NA	TRBV7-3	ASRKPGTEGARGKLF
many	TRBV7-9	ASSPPNGGTRSYEQY
NA	TRBV7-6	ASRQDRNTIY
many	TRBV2	ASSELSGANEQF
many	TRBV20-1	SAREGKTNEKLF
few	TRBV7-2	ASSLAGGVNQPQH
many	TRBV5-1	ASSLGFQETQY
many	TRBV20-1	SAAGLAGEGRPQY
NA	TRBV19	ASSTSRTEGTQY
NA	TRBV20-1	SASTEIGQPQH
NA	TRBV7-9	ASSSTGVFDNSPLH
many	TRBV19	ASSIGYNKNTGELF
many	TRBV15	ATSRGGTEAF
NA	TRBV15	ATSPVPGQGTEAF
NA	TRBV20-1	SAVRGGLTNYGYT
NA	TRBV24-1	ATSDPGTGGTEAF
NA	TRBV7-9	ASRDRVVSYEQY
few	TRBV7-6	ASSLDRGSETQY
NA	TRBV12-3/TRBV12-4	ASVVQSLSEAF
many	TRBV5-5	ASSLAGEWAGSQYEQY
many	TRBV6-2/TRBV6-3	ASSDRDRGEGASYT
NA	TRBV6-5	ASSYYREETQH
many	TRBV20-1	SAPDRVYSGYT
few	TRBV18	ASSPRTVSLKGYGYT
many	TRBV9	ASSVAAEIGEQF
many	TRBV7-2	ASSPGTGGPMNTGELF
few	TRBV20-1	SASLYGGYT
many	TRBV24-1	ATSDLLSDTQY
many	TRBV19	ASSIYPRDSGSQPQH
once	TRBV12-3/TRBV12-4	ASSSRESGTETQY
NA	TRBV5-6	ASEGGGTVTYEQY
NA	TRBV5-6	ASSPNLPPYTQY
NA	TRBV2	ASNLAGRLF
few	TRBV24-1	SARQGEETQY
NA	TRBV4-1	ASSQERGRQPQH
NA	TRBV12-3/TRBV12-4	ASNLIGLAGEETQY
many	TRBV20-1	SAPIQRSGEAF
once	TRBV6-1	ATTGTDNSPLH
many	TRBV7-2	ASSIGPGALTYEQY